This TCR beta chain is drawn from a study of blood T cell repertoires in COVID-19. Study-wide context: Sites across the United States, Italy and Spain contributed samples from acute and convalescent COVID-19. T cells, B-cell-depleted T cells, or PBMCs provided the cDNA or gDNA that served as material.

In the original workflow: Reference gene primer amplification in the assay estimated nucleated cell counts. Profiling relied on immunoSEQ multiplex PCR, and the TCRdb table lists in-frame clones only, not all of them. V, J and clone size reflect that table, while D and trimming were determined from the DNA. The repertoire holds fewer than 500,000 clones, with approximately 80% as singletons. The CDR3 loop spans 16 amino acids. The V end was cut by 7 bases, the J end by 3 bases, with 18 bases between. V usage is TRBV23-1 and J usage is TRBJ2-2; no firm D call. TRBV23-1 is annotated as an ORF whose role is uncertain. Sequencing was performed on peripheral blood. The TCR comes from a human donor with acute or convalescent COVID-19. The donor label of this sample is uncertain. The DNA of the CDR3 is TGCGCCAGCACCGAATCAGGCCTTGCCGACACCGGGGAGCTGTTTTTT. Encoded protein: CASTESGLADTGELFF.